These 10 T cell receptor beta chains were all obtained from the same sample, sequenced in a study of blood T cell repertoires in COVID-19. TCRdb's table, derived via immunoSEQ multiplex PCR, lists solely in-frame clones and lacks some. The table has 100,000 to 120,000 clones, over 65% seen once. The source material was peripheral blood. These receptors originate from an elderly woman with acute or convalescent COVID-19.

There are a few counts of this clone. CDR3 bases: TGCAGTGCTAGTGGGACAGGGGATTCACCCCTCCACTTT. This gives the protein CSASGTGDSPLHF. The chain combines TRBV20-1 with TRBJ1-6; TRBD1 aligns across 10 bases. Germline CDR1 and CDR2: DFQATT and SNEGSKA (reference sequence). With 3 bases clipped from V and 8 bases from J, the junction kept 1 base outside the gene matches. The CDR3 spans 13 residues.

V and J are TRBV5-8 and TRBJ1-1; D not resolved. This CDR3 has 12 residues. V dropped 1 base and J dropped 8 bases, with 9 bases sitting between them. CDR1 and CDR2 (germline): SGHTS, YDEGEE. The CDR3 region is CASSLLGWEAFF. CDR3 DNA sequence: TGTGCCAGCAGCTTGTTGGGCTGGGAAGCTTTCTTT.

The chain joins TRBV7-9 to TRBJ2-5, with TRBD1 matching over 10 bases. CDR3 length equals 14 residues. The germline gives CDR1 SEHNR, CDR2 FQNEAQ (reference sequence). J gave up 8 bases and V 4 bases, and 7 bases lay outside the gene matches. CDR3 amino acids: CASSSGTGENTQYF. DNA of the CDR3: TGTGCCAGCAGCTCCGGGACAGGGGAAAACACCCAGTACTTC.

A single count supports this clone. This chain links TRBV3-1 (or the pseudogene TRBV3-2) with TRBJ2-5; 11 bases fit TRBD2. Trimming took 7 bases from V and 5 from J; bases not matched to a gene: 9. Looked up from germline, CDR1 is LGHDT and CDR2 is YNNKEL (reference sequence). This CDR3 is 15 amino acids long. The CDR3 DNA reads TGTGCCAGCACCACTAGCGGGGGTGGGATGGAGACCCAGTACTTC. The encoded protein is CASTTSGGGMETQYF.

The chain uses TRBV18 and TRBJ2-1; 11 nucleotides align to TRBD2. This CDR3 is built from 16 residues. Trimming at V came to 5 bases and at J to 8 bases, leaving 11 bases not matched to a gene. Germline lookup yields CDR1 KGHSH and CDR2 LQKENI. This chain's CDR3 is CASSVQLAGELDEQFF. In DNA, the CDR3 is TGTGCCAGCTCAGTACAACTAGCGGGAGAATTGGATGAGCAGTTCTTC.

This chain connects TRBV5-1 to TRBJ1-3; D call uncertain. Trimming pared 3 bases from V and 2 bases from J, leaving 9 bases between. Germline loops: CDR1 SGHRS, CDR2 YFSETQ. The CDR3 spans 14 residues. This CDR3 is CASSSSLTGNTIYF. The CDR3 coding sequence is TGCGCCAGCAGCTCGTCCCTTACTGGAAACACCATATATTTT.

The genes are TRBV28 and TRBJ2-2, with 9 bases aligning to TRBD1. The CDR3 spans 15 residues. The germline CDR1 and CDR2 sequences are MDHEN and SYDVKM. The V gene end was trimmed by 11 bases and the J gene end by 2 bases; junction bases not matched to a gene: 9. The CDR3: CAGRGQGVNTGELFF. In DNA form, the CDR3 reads TGTGCCGGTAGGGGACAGGGAGTTAACACCGGGGAGCTGTTTTTT.

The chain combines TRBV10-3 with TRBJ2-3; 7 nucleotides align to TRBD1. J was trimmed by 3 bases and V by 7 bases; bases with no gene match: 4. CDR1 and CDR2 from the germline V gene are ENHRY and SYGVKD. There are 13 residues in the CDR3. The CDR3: CAINPTGTDTQYF. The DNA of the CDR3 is TGTGCCATCAATCCGACAGGGACAGATACGCAGTATTTT.

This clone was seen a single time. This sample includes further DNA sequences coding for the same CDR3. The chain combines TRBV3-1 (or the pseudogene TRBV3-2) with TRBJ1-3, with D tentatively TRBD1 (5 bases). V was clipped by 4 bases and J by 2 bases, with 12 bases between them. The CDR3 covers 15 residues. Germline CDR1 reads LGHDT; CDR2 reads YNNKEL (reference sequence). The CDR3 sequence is CASSRRTGAGNTIYF. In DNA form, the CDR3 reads TGTGCCAGCAGCCGCAGAACGGGGGCTGGAAACACCATATATTTT.

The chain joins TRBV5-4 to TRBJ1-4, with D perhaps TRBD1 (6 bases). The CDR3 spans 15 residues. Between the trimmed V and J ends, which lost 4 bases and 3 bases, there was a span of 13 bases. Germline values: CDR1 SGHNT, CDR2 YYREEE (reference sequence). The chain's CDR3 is CASSIAGAANEKLFF. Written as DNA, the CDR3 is TGTGCCAGCAGCATTGCAGGGGCGGCTAATGAAAAACTGTTTTTT.